These 9 T cell receptor beta chains share one sample of origin, sequenced in a study of T cells in Graves' hyperthyroidism and ophthalmopathy. What was amplified from RNA transcripts were TCR beta CDR3 regions. TCR CDR3 underwent first-round RT-PCR with the HTBI primer set. In TCRdb, the multiplex PCR reads were re-called with MiXCR into one record per CDR3 protein. The sample holds hundreds of thousands of distinct CDR3 sequences; around 13% are singletons and the top ten take under 15%. The sequencing input was blood. The receptors shown here come from a woman aged 45-65 years with Graves' ophthalmopathy.

V gene TRBV9 combines with J gene TRBJ2-2, with D tentatively TRBD1 or TRBD2 (5 bases each). The V end lost 0 bases, the J end lost 3 bases, and 12 bases lay between the germline ends. CDR1 and CDR2 (germline): SGDLS, YYNGEE. There are 16 residues in the CDR3. CDR3 residues: CASSVVGDSYTGELFF. In DNA form, the CDR3 reads TGTGCCAGCAGCGTAGTGGGAGACAGCTACACCGGGGAGCTGTTTTTT.

Only a few counts were recorded for this clonotype. The chain uses TRBV20-1 and TRBJ1-2; D gene uncertain. This CDR3 is 14 amino acids long. Trimming pared 1 base from V and 2 bases from J, leaving 11 bases between. Germline V lookup: CDR1 DFQATT, CDR2 SNEGSKA (reference sequence). The CDR3 region has the DNA TGCAGTGCTAGAGTTCCCGGACCAAACTATGGCTACACCTTC. Its translation: CSARVPGPNYGYTF.

This clonotype was observed many times. The chain has TRBV24-1 and TRBJ1-2; TRBD1 matches at 8 bases. This CDR3 has 16 amino acids. J was trimmed by 4 bases and V by 2 bases; bases with no gene match: 8. Germline V gene sequence: CDR1 KGHDR, CDR2 SFDVKD. This CDR3 is CATSDSDRGTAYGYTF. The CDR3 nucleotides are TGTGCCACCAGTGATTCCGACAGGGGAACGGCCTATGGCTACACCTTC.

Only a few counts were recorded for this clonotype. The chain has TRBV3-1 and TRBJ2-7; D call uncertain. Trimming pared 2 bases from V and 5 bases from J, leaving 13 bases between. The CDR3 is 14 residues long. The germline gives CDR1 LGHDT, CDR2 YNNKEL (reference sequence). The CDR3 coding sequence is TGTGCCAGCAGCCAAACGTCGGGCAGGAACGAGCAGTACTTC. It encodes CASSQTSGRNEQYF.

Ten or more counts support this clonotype. This chain uses TRBV20-1 with TRBJ1-1; D uncertain. Germline CDR1 reads DFQATT; CDR2 reads SNEGSKA (reference sequence). The CDR3 length is 13 residues. Trimming left V 2 bases short and J 2 bases short, with 9 bases between. The DNA of the CDR3 is TGCAGTGCTAGAACGGGGATTAACACTGAAGCTTTCTTT. Translated: CSARTGINTEAFF.

The chain recombines TRBV29-1 with TRBJ1-4, with no clear D. This CDR3 is built from 14 residues. Per the germline V gene, CDR1 is SQVTM and CDR2 is ANQGSEA. V lost 2 bases to trimming and J lost 4 bases, with 11 bases between them. This CDR3 reads CSVEIPGYNEKLFF. The DNA of the CDR3 is TGCAGCGTTGAAATCCCAGGATATAATGAAAAACTGTTTTTT.

The V gene is TRBV4-3, the J gene TRBJ2-7, with D perhaps TRBD2 (6 bases). The CDR3 totals 15 residues. The V gene lost 1 base and the J gene lost 3 bases, with 13 bases spanning the gap. CDR1 and CDR2 from the germline V gene are LGHNA and YSLEER. CDR3 protein: CASSQGAGSFYEQYF. CDR3 bases: TGCGCCAGCAGCCAAGGAGCCGGGAGCTTCTACGAGCAGTACTTC.

This clonotype was observed a few times. The CDR3 spells CATSPRSGSNQPQHF. The CDR3 DNA sequence: TGTGCCACCAGTCCCAGATCGGGTAGCAATCAGCCCCAGCATTTT. V usage is TRBV24-1 and J usage is TRBJ1-5; no reliable D call. The CDR3 runs to 15 residues. Germline lookup yields CDR1 KGHDR and CDR2 SFDVKD. V lost 6 bases and J lost 0, with 11 bases in between.

Many counts were recorded for this clonotype. The rearrangement joins TRBV5-8 to TRBJ1-1, with D maybe TRBD1 (6 bases). Germline V gives CDR1 SGHTS, CDR2 YDEGEE. Between the trimmed V and J ends, which lost 1 base and 2 bases, there was a span of 15 bases. This CDR3 region has 16 residues. The CDR3 protein is CASSLIYQGTNTEAFF. CDR3 sequence (DNA): TGTGCCAGCAGCTTGATTTACCAGGGGACCAACACTGAAGCTTTCTTT.